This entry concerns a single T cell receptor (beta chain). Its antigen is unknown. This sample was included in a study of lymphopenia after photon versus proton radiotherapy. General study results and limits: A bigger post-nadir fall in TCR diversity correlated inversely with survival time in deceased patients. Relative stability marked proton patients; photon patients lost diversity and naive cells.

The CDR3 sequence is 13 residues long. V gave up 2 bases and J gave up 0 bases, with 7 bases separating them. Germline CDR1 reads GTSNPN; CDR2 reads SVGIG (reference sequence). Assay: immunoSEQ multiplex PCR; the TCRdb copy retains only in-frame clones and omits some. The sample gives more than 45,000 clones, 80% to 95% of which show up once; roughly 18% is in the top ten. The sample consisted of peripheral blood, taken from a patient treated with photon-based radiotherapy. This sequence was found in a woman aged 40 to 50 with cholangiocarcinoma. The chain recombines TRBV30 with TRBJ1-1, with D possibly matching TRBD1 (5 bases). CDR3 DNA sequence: TGTGCCTGGAGTTTGGGGGTGAACACTGAAGCTTTCTTT. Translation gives CAWSLGVNTEAFF.